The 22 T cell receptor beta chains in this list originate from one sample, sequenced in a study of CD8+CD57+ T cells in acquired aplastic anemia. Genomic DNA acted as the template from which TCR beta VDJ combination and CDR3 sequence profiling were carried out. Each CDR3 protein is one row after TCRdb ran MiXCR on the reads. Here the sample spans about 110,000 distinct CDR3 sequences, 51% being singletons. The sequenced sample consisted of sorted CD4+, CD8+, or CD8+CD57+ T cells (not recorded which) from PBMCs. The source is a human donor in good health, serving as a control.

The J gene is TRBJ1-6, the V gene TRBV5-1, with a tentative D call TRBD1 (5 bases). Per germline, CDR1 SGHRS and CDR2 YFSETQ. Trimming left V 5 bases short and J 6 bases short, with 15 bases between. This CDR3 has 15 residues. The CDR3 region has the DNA TGCGCCAGCAGAATCGACGACAGCACTAATTCACCCCTCCACTTT. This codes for CASRIDDSTNSPLHF.

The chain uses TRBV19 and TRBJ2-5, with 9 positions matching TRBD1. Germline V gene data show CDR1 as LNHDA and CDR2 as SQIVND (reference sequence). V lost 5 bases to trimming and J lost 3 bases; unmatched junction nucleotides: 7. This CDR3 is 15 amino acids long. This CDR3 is CASSPATGGKETQYF. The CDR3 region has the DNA TGTGCCAGTAGTCCAGCGACAGGGGGGAAAGAGACCCAGTACTTC.

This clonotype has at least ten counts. CDR3 coding DNA: TGTGCCAGTAGTGTCGGGGGGGGAGGAGGTCAGCCCCAGCATTTT. Translated, it gives CASSVGGGGGQPQHF. This chain links TRBV19 with TRBJ1-5, with TRBD1 as a possible D gene (5 bases). The CDR3 runs 15 residues. The ends were cut back, 5 bases at V and 6 bases at J, with 17 bases in the middle. Germline V gene lookup returns CDR1 LNHDA and CDR2 SQIVND (reference sequence).

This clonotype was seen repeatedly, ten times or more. The CDR3, as DNA: TGTGCCAGCAGTGACCTAGGGGCTGGGGCCAACGTCCTGACTTTC. Its translation is CASSDLGAGANVLTF. The V gene is TRBV25-1, the J gene TRBJ2-6; tentatively, D is TRBD1 (5 bases). CDR3 length: 15 residues. Germline CDR1 reads MGHDK; CDR2 reads SYGVNS. V was shortened by 3 bases and J by 2 bases, with 8 bases between the two germline ends.

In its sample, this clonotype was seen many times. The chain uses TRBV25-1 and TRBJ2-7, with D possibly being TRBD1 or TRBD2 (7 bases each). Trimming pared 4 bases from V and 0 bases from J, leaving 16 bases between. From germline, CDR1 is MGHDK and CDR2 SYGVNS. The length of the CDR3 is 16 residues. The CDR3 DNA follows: TGTGCCAGCAGTGGGGGGGGCAGGGGGAGCTCCTACGAGCAGTACTTC. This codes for CASSGGGRGSSYEQYF.

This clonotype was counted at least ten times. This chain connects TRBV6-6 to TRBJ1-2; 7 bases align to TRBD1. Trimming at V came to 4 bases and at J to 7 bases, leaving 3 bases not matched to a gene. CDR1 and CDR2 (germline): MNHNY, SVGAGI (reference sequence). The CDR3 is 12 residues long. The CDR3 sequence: CASSSDRVGYTF. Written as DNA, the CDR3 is TGTGCCAGCAGTTCTGACAGGGTTGGCTACACCTTC.

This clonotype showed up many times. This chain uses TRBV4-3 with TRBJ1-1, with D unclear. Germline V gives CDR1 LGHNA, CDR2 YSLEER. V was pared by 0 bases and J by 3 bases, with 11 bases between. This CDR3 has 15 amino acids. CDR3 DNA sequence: TGCGCCAGCAGCCAAGATCGGGGAAGTCACACTGAAGCTTTCTTT. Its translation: CASSQDRGSHTEAFF.

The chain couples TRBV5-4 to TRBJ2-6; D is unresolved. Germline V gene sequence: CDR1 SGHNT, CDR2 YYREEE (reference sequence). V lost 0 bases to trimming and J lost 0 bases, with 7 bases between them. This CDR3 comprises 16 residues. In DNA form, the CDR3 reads TGTGCCAGCAGCTTGGGCCCGAGCTCTGGGGCCAACGTCCTGACTTTC. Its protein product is CASSLGPSSGANVLTF.

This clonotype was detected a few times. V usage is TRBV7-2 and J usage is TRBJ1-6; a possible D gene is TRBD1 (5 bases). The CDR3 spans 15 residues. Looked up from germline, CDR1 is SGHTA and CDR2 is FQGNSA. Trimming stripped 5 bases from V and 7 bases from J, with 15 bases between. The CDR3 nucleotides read TGTGCCAGCAGCCCCCAGGGACCGAACAATTCACCCCTCCACTTT. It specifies CASSPQGPNNSPLHF. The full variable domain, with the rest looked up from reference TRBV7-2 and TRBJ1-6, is GAGVSQSPSNKVTEKGKDVELRCDPISGHTALYWYRQSLGQGLEFLIYFQGNSAPDKSGLPSDRFSAERTGGSVSTLTIQRTQQEDSAVYLCASSPQGPNNSPLHFGNGTRLTVT.

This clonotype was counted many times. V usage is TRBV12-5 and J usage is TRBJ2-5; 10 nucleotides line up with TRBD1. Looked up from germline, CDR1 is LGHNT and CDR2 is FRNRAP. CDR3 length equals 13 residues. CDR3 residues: CGTGGTMGETQYF. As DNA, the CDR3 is TGTGGGACAGGGGGAACGATGGGGGAGACCCAGTACTTC.

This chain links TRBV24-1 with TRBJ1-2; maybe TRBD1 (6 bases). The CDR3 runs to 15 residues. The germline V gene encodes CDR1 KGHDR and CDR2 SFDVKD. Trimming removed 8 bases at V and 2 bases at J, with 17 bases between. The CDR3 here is CATKSGAADNYGYTF. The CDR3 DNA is TGTGCCACCAAATCGGGGGCGGCTGACAACTATGGCTACACCTTC.

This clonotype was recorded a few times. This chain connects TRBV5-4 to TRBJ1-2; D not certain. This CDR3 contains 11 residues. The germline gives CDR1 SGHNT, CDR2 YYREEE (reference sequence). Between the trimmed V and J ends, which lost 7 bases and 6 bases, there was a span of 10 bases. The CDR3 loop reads CASLVGDGYTF. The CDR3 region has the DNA TGTGCCAGCTTAGTGGGAGATGGCTACACCTTC.

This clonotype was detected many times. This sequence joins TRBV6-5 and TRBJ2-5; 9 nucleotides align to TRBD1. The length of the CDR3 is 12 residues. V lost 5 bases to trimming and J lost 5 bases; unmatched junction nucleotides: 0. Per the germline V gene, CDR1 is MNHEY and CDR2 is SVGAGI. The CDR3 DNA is TGTGCCAGCAGTGGACAGGGGGAGACCCAGTACTTC. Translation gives CASSGQGETQYF.

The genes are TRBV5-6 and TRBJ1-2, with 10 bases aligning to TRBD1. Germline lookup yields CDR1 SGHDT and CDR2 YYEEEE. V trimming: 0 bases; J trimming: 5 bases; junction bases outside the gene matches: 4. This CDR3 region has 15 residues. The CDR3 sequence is CASSLGRQGAYGYTF. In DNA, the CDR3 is TGTGCCAGCAGCTTGGGGCGACAGGGGGCTTATGGCTACACCTTC. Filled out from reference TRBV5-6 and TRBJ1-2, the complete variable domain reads DAGVTQSPTHLIKTRGQQVTLRCSPKSGHDTVSWYQQALGQGPQFIFQYYEEEERQRGNFPDRFSGHQFPNYSSELNVNALLLGDSALYLCASSLGRQGAYGYTFGSGTRLTVV.

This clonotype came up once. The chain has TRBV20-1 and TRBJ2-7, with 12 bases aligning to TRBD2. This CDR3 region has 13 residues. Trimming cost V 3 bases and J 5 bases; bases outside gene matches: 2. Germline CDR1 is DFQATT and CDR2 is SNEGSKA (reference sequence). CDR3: CSASLAGGHEQYF. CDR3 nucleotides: TGCAGTGCTAGCCTAGCGGGGGGGCACGAGCAGTACTTC.

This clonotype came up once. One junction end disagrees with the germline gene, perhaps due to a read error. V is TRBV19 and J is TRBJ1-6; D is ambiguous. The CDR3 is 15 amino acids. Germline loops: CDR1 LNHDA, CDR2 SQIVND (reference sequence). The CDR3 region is CASSMAQDYNSPLRF. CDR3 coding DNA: TGTGCCAGTAGTATGGCACAAGACTATAATTCACCCCTCCGCTTT.

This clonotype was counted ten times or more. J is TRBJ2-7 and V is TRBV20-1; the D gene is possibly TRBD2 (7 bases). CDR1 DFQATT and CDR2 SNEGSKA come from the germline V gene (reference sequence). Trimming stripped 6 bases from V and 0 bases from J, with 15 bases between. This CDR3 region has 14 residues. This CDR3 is CSAPKGGDSYEQYF. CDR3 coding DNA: TGCAGTGCCCCAAAAGGGGGGGACTCCTACGAGCAGTACTTC.

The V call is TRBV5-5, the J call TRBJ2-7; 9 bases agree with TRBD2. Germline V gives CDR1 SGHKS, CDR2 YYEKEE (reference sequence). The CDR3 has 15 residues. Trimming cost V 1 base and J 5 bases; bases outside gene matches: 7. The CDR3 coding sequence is TGTGCCAGCAGCTTGCGCGGGGGGGCCTTTCACGAGCAGTACTTC. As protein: CASSLRGGAFHEQYF.

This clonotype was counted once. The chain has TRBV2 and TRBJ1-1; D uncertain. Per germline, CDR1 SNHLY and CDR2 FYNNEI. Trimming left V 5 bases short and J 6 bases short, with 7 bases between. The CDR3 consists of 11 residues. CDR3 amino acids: CASSWAAEAFF. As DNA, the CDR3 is TGTGCCAGCAGTTGGGCGGCTGAAGCTTTCTTT.

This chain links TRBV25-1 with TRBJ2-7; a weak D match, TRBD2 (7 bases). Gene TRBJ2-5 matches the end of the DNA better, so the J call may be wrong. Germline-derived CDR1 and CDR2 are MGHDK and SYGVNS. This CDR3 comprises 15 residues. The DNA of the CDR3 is TGTGCCACCACCCCCTCTGGGGGGGCGCTTGAGACCCAGTACTTC. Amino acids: CATTPSGGALETQYF.

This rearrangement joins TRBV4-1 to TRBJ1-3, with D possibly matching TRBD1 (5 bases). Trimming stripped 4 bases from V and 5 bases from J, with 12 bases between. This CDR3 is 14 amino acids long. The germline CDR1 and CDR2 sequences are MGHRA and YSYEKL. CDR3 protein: CASSPGMSRNTIYF. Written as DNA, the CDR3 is TGCGCCAGCAGCCCAGGGATGTCTAGAAACACCATATATTTT.

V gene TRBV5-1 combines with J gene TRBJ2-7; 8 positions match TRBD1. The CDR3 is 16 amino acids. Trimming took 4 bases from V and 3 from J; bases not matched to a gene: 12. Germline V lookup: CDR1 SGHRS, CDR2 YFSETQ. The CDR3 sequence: CASSPRRQGALYEQYF. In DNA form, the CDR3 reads TGCGCCAGCAGCCCTCGTCGGCAGGGGGCCCTCTACGAGCAGTACTTC.